These 17 T cell receptor beta chains share one sample of origin, sequenced in a study of blood T cell repertoires in COVID-19. Measured with immunoSEQ multiplex PCR; TCRdb has only the in-frame clones, and not every one. This table has hundreds of thousands of clones, 65% to 90% appearing once. The sample taken for sequencing was peripheral blood. The receptors here all came from a human donor in a cohort sampled during active COVID-19.

This clone occurred once. The chain couples TRBV4-2 to TRBJ2-1; 8 bases match TRBD2. The V segment lost 3 bases and the J segment 7 bases; nucleotides outside the gene matches: 8. The length of the CDR3 is 15 residues. Germline CDR1 is LGHNA and CDR2 is YNFKEQ. In DNA form, the CDR3 reads TGTGCCAGCAGCCAGCCCGGACTAGCCGGGAATGAGCAGTTCTTC. This translates into CASSQPGLAGNEQFF.

V is TRBV29-1 and J is TRBJ1-2, with D tentatively TRBD1 (5 bases). Per germline, CDR1 SQVTM and CDR2 ANQGSEA. The CDR3 covers 12 residues. Trimming shortened V by 6 bases and J by 2 bases, and 10 bases separated the two germline ends. The CDR3 sequence is CSVPGLNYGYTF. DNA for the CDR3: TGCAGCGTCCCAGGGTTAAACTATGGCTACACCTTC.

V and J are TRBV19 and TRBJ1-6; perhaps TRBD1 as D (5 bases). The CDR3 contains 15 residues. The V gene's germline CDR1 is LNHDA and CDR2 SQIVND (reference sequence). V lost 3 bases and J lost 5, with 11 bases in between. CDR3 in amino acids: CASSIRVTDNSPLHF. The CDR3 coding sequence is TGTGCCAGTAGTATCAGGGTTACGGATAATTCACCCCTCCACTTT.

The rearrangement links TRBV6-5 to TRBJ1-1, with D possibly TRBD1 on 5 matching bases. The germline gives CDR1 MNHEY, CDR2 SVGAGI. The V and J ends lost 2 bases and 0 bases respectively, with 10 bases between them. The CDR3 is 15 amino acids. The CDR3 DNA reads as TGTGCCAGCAGTTACAGGGGAAATATGAACACTGAAGCTTTCTTT. It translates to CASSYRGNMNTEAFF.

V usage is TRBV10-1 and J usage is TRBJ1-6; TRBD1 matches at 9 bases. V dropped 2 bases and J dropped 1; count of bases not matched to a gene: 6. The CDR3 contains 18 residues. Per the germline V gene, CDR1 is WNHNN and CDR2 is SYGVQD (reference sequence). The CDR3 DNA is TGCGCCAGCAGTGAGGGACAGGGGATTCGTTCCTATAATTCACCCCTCCACTTT. Protein: CASSEGQGIRSYNSPLHF.

This clone came up many times. V gene TRBV7-2 combines with J gene TRBJ1-5, with D hard to call. CDR1 and CDR2 (germline): SGHTA, FQGNSA. The V end was cut by 3 bases, the J end by 2 bases, with 11 bases between. This CDR3 comprises 15 residues. CDR3 in amino acids: CASSFFSGGNQPQHF. Written as DNA, the CDR3 is TGTGCCAGCAGCTTTTTTTCGGGAGGCAATCAGCCCCAGCATTTT.

The gene calls are TRBV6-5 and TRBJ2-6; D is possibly TRBD1 (5 bases). Germline CDR1 MNHEY, CDR2 SVGAGI. This CDR3 spans 14 amino acids. Trimming shortened V by 5 bases and J by 0 bases, and 5 bases separated the two germline ends. The CDR3: CASSQGSGANVLTF. The DNA of the CDR3 is TGTGCCAGCAGTCAGGGCTCTGGGGCCAACGTCCTGACTTTC.

The V and J genes are TRBV7-9 and TRBJ1-2, with D unclear. The V gene's germline CDR1 is SEHNR and CDR2 FQNEAQ (reference sequence). The CDR3 extends over 15 amino acids. Trimming removed 1 base at V and 0 bases at J, with 9 bases between. The CDR3, as DNA: TGTGCCAGCAGCTTAGGAGGCGACGCTAACTATGGCTACACCTTC. This codes for CASSLGGDANYGYTF.

The genes are TRBV24-1 and TRBJ2-6; TRBD1 matches 10 bases. Per germline, CDR1 KGHDR and CDR2 SFDVKD. This CDR3 spans 15 amino acids. The junction had 5 bases not matched to a gene; V was cut back by 4 bases and J by 9 bases. CDR3 residues: CATSERQGAGNVLTF. The CDR3 nucleotides are TGTGCCACCAGTGAGAGACAGGGGGCTGGCAACGTCCTGACTTTC.

V and J are TRBV6-5 and TRBJ2-1, with D perhaps TRBD2 (5 bases). The germline V gene has CDR1 MNHEY and CDR2 SVGAGI. With 6 bases removed from V and 4 bases from J, the gap between germline ends came to 16 bases. CDR3 size: 15 residues. The CDR3 protein is CASRNGLQRYNEQFF. In DNA, the CDR3 is TGTGCCAGCAGAAATGGACTGCAAAGATACAATGAGCAGTTCTTC.

This clone was seen a handful of times. The rearrangement links TRBV5-1 to TRBJ1-4; 9 nucleotides agree with TRBD1. Per the germline V gene, CDR1 is SGHRS and CDR2 is YFSETQ. CDR3 size: 14 residues. V dropped 0 bases and J dropped 7; count of bases not matched to a gene: 1. CDR3 DNA: TGCGCCAGCAGCTTGGGGACAGGGGTTGAAAAACTGTTTTTT. Its translation: CASSLGTGVEKLFF. Full variable domain (missing parts from reference TRBV5-1 and TRBJ1-4): KAGVTQTPRYLIKTRGQQVTLSCSPISGHRSVSWYQQTPGQGLQFLFEYFSETQRNKGNFPGRFSGRQFSNSRSEMNVSTLELGDSALYLCASSLGTGVEKLFFGSGTQLSVL.

The gene calls are TRBV30 and TRBJ1-5, with TRBD1 as a possible D gene (6 bases). V shed 0 bases and J shed 2 bases, with 11 bases lying between them. The CDR3 has 15 residues. Germline V gene data show CDR1 as GTSNPN and CDR2 as SVGIG (reference sequence). CDR3 region: CAWSVQTGGNQPQHF. The CDR3 DNA reads as TGTGCCTGGAGTGTTCAGACAGGCGGCAATCAGCCCCAGCATTTT.

In nucleotides, the CDR3 is TGTGCCAGCAGTAAGAGGGGGATCGGGGAGCTGTTTTTT. It is translated as CASSKRGIGELFF. The rearrangement uses TRBV6-5 and TRBJ2-2; possible D gene TRBD1, 6 bases. The CDR3 sequence is 13 residues long. Per the germline V gene, CDR1 is MNHEY and CDR2 is SVGAGI. The V gene lost 5 bases and the J gene lost 7 bases, with 11 bases spanning the gap.

The chain recombines TRBV27 with TRBJ2-7; TRBD2 aligns across 8 bases. Germline-derived CDR1 and CDR2 are MNHEY and SMNVEV (reference sequence). Trimming removed 7 bases from V and 3 bases from J; junction bases left unmatched: 8. The CDR3 is 14 amino acids. CDR3 bases: TGTGCCAGCACCTTTACGGGGGGGGACTACGAGCAGTACTTC. Translating gives CASTFTGGDYEQYF.

The chain carries TRBV14 and TRBJ1-2; no clear D. The V and J ends lost 2 bases and 12 bases respectively, with 16 bases between them. Germline V gene sequence: CDR1 SGHDN, CDR2 FVKESK. CDR3 length: 13 residues. The CDR3 here is CASSQKMGRINTF. In DNA, the CDR3 is TGTGCCAGCAGCCAAAAAATGGGCCGAATTAACACCTTC.

V and J are TRBV27 and TRBJ1-2, with 9 bases fitting TRBD1. The CDR3 loop spans 15 amino acids. Unmatched junction bases numbered 9, after V lost 5 bases and J lost 5 bases. Germline CDR1 reads MNHEY; CDR2 reads SMNVEV (reference sequence). Here the CDR3 reads CASSTGVGTGYGYTF. Here the CDR3 DNA reads TGTGCCAGCAGTACCGGGGTCGGGACAGGGTATGGCTACACCTTC.

To note about this clone: Other DNA variants within this sample encode the same CDR3. The J gene is TRBJ2-3, the V gene TRBV28; 11 bases align to TRBD2. The CDR3 has 16 amino acids. Germline CDR1 MDHEN, CDR2 SYDVKM. V shed 5 bases and J 4 bases; nucleotides not matched to a gene: 8. This chain's CDR3 is CASSPGTSGGADTQYF. The CDR3 DNA follows: TGTGCCAGCAGTCCTGGGACTAGCGGTGGGGCAGATACGCAGTATTTT.